One sample yielded the 27 T cell receptor beta chains listed below, sequenced in a study of T cell responses to AZD1222 COVID-19 vaccine. Data came from immunoSEQ multiplex PCR; TCRdb stores just in-frame clones and leaves some out. The data hold roughly 70,000 clones, with 83% observed a single time. Here the sequenced sample was peripheral blood, taken 28 days after the second AZD1222 dose. Source of these receptors: an adult who received the AZD1222 COVID-19 vaccine.

This chain links TRBV6-6 with TRBJ1-1, with D unresolved. V was shortened by 7 bases and J by 4 bases, with 10 bases between the two germline ends. The CDR3 contains 12 residues. The germline V gene encodes CDR1 MNHNY and CDR2 SVGAGI (reference sequence). The CDR3 DNA follows: TGTGCCAGCACCCTTTGGGGCACTGAAGCTTTCTTT. It translates to CASTLWGTEAFF.

The chain carries TRBV4-3 and TRBJ2-5; D gene unclear. The length of the CDR3 is 16 residues. V was clipped by 0 bases and J by 2 bases, with 13 bases between them. Germline-derived CDR1 and CDR2 are LGHNA and YSLEER. This chain's CDR3 is CASSQEIRMGQETQYF. For the CDR3, the DNA is TGCGCCAGCAGCCAAGAAATCAGGATGGGGCAAGAGACCCAGTACTTC.

The chain uses TRBV18 and TRBJ2-1; 9 nucleotides agree with TRBD1. The CDR3 runs 15 residues. Germline assignment: CDR1 KGHSH and CDR2 LQKENI. Germline trimming cut 5 bases from V and 9 bases from J; bases unmatched to any gene: 11. In nucleotides, the CDR3 is TGTGCCAGCTCATATGTGGGACAGGGAGGGAGTGAGCAGTTCTTC. Its protein is CASSYVGQGGSEQFF.

The V call is TRBV29-1, the J call TRBJ1-2; 9 bases fit TRBD1. This CDR3 has 13 residues. Germline CDR1 SQVTM, CDR2 ANQGSEA. V was pared by 2 bases and J by 8 bases, with 6 bases of the junction left unmatched. CDR3 region: CSVERQGVGGYTF. In DNA, the CDR3 is TGCAGCGTTGAAAGACAGGGGGTAGGAGGCTACACCTTC.

The chain recombines TRBV27 with TRBJ1-2; TRBD1 agrees at 8 bases. Germline trimming cut 6 bases from V and 7 bases from J; bases unmatched to any gene: 13. The germline gives CDR1 MNHEY, CDR2 SMNVEV (reference sequence). This CDR3 contains 15 residues. DNA of the CDR3: TGTGCCAGCAGCCCCTCACAGACAGGGGCTGGTGGCTACACCTTC. Its protein product is CASSPSQTGAGGYTF.

The rearrangement uses TRBV19 and TRBJ1-5, with no clear D. V lost 4 bases to trimming and J lost 4 bases, with 8 bases between them. Germline assignment: CDR1 LNHDA and CDR2 SQIVND (reference sequence). This CDR3 has 13 residues. CDR3 in DNA: TGTGCCAGTAGTAACGGGCCTAATCAGCCCCAGCATTTT. Encoded protein: CASSNGPNQPQHF.

This clone was picked up one time. The genes are TRBV7-9 and TRBJ2-5; 7 bases align to TRBD2. The CDR3 is 12 amino acids. Trimming took 5 bases from V and 5 from J; bases not matched to a gene: 2. Germline CDR1 SEHNR, CDR2 FQNEAQ (reference sequence). CDR3 nucleotide sequence: TGTGCCAGCAGCGGGGGAGGGGAGACCCAGTACTTC. Protein: CASSGGGETQYF.

This clone was seen a single time. The chain employs TRBV28 and TRBJ1-3, with TRBD1 as a possible D gene (5 bases). Per the germline V gene, CDR1 is MDHEN and CDR2 is SYDVKM. This CDR3 is built from 16 residues. Trimming stripped 2 bases from V and 1 base from J, with 12 bases between. The CDR3 loop is CASSLGSDRSGNTIYF. The CDR3 DNA sequence: TGTGCCAGCAGTTTAGGGTCCGACAGATCTGGAAACACCATATATTTT.

V and J are TRBV29-1 and TRBJ1-2, with D possibly being TRBD1 (6 bases). Trimming stripped 6 bases from V and 8 bases from J, with 22 bases between. The CDR3 spans 14 residues. Germline CDR1 and CDR2: SQVTM and ANQGSEA. The CDR3 spells CSVAPPGALDGYTF. CDR3 in DNA: TGCAGCGTAGCCCCCCCGGGGGCCCTGGACGGCTACACCTTC. Combining the CDR3 with reference TRBV29-1 and TRBJ1-2 gives the whole variable domain SAVISQKPSRDICQRGTSLTIQCQVDSQVTMMFWYRQQPGQSLTLIATANQGSEATYESGFVIDKFPISRPNLTFSTLTVSNMSPEDSSIYLCSVAPPGALDGYTFGSGTRLTVV.

Only one count was recorded for this clone. This chain connects TRBV29-1 to TRBJ1-2; D perhaps matches TRBD1 (6 bases). Per the germline V gene, CDR1 is SQVTM and CDR2 is ANQGSEA. The V gene lost 8 bases and the J gene lost 7 bases, with 17 bases spanning the gap. The CDR3 runs to 12 residues. In DNA form, the CDR3 reads TGCAGCTTCTATCAGGGGTTTCGTGGCTACACCTTC. Encoded protein: CSFYQGFRGYTF.

This clone has just a few counts. The chain carries TRBV30 and TRBJ1-2; possible D gene TRBD1, 5 bases. This CDR3 is built from 13 residues. The V end was cut by 2 bases, the J end by 2 bases, with 9 bases between. CDR1 GTSNPN and CDR2 SVGIG come from the germline V gene (reference sequence). Here the CDR3 reads CAWSIGTNYGYTF. The CDR3 nucleotides are TGTGCCTGGAGTATAGGGACGAACTATGGCTACACCTTC. The full variable domain, completed using reference TRBV30 and TRBJ1-2, is SQTIHQWPATLVQPVGSPLSLECTVEGTSNPNLYWYRQAAGRGLQLLFYSVGIGQISSEVPQNLSASRPQDRQFILSSKKLLLSDSGFYLCAWSIGTNYGYTFGSGTRLTVV.

The rearrangement joins TRBV5-1 to TRBJ1-1, with TRBD1 as a possible D gene (6 bases). This CDR3 has 15 residues. The V gene's germline CDR1 is SGHRS and CDR2 YFSETQ. V was pared by 0 bases and J by 2 bases, with 11 bases between. The CDR3 coding sequence is TGCGCCAGCAGCTTGGGGGACACTTTTAACACTGAAGCTTTCTTT. It encodes CASSLGDTFNTEAFF.

This rearrangement joins TRBV7-6 to TRBJ2-3; TRBD1 might be the D (7 bases). This CDR3 has 15 residues. Germline CDR1 is SGHVS and CDR2 is FNYEAQ. V dropped 5 bases and J dropped 1 base, with 13 bases sitting between them. The CDR3, as DNA: TGTGCCAGCAGCCACAGGGGCGGGGGCACAGATACGCAGTATTTT. Translating gives CASSHRGGGTDTQYF.

V and J are TRBV3-1 (or the pseudogene TRBV3-2) and TRBJ2-5; D remains unclear. Germline CDR1 LGHDT, CDR2 YNNKEL (reference sequence). The V and J ends lost 1 base and 4 bases respectively, with 10 bases between them. This CDR3 region has 14 residues. CDR3 sequence: CASSQGRVVETQYF. CDR3 bases: TGTGCCAGCAGCCAAGGACGGGTCGTAGAGACCCAGTACTTC.

This clone was seen ten or more times. This chain links TRBV30 with TRBJ2-7; D perhaps matches TRBD1 (6 bases). V lost 0 bases to trimming and J lost 0 bases, with 12 bases between them. Germline values: CDR1 GTSNPN, CDR2 SVGIG (reference sequence). The CDR3 contains 15 residues. CDR3 sequence (DNA): TGTGCCTGGAGTGTACGTCAGGGGAGCTCCTACGAGCAGTACTTC. Its translation is CAWSVRQGSSYEQYF.

The chain employs TRBV4-3 and TRBJ1-5; the D gene is possibly TRBD1 (6 bases). Per the germline V gene, CDR1 is LGHNA and CDR2 is YSLEER. The CDR3 extends over 15 amino acids. V was shortened by 0 bases and J by 2 bases, with 8 bases between the two germline ends. The CDR3: CASSQDPGGNQPQHF. Written as DNA, the CDR3 is TGCGCCAGCAGCCAAGATCCAGGGGGCAATCAGCCCCAGCATTTT.

This rearrangement joins TRBV5-1 to TRBJ1-6, with 9 positions matching TRBD1. The CDR3 length is 16 residues. Trimming took 6 bases from V and 8 from J; bases not matched to a gene: 12. Germline CDR1 and CDR2: SGHRS and YFSETQ. The CDR3 protein is CASTPMAGQGDSPLHF. In nucleotides, the CDR3 is TGCGCCAGCACTCCAATGGCGGGACAGGGCGATTCACCCCTCCACTTT.

In its sample, this clone was seen once. The chain joins TRBV29-1 to TRBJ1-1; no reliable D call. This CDR3 spans 13 amino acids. Germline CDR1 is SQVTM and CDR2 is ANQGSEA. Trimming shortened V by 6 bases and J by 1 base, and 12 bases separated the two germline ends. DNA for the CDR3: TGCAGCGTGTCCCCTGTGGGGAACACTGAAGCTTTCTTT. As protein: CSVSPVGNTEAFF. Supplemented by reference TRBV29-1 and TRBJ1-1, the full variable domain reads SAVISQKPSRDICQRGTSLTIQCQVDSQVTMMFWYRQQPGQSLTLIATANQGSEATYESGFVIDKFPISRPNLTFSTLTVSNMSPEDSSIYLCSVSPVGNTEAFFGQGTRLTVV.

The V gene is TRBV11-3, the J gene TRBJ2-1, with 8 bases that match TRBD1. There are 15 residues in the CDR3. With 2 bases clipped from V and 6 bases from J, the junction kept 6 bases outside the gene matches. Germline V lookup: CDR1 SGHNT, CDR2 YENEEA. The CDR3 protein is CASSLRGQGSNEQFF. The CDR3 DNA reads TGTGCCAGCAGCTTACGCGGACAGGGTAGCAATGAGCAGTTCTTC.

The chain combines TRBV18 with TRBJ2-6; no definite D call. Trimming shortened V by 1 base and J by 2 bases, and 6 bases separated the two germline ends. The CDR3 sequence is 15 residues long. Germline CDR1 reads KGHSH; CDR2 reads LQKENI. CDR3 residues: CASSPRQAGANVLTF. The CDR3 bases are TGTGCCAGCTCACCACGACAAGCTGGGGCCAACGTCCTGACTTTC.

Only a few counts were recorded for this clone. This chain links TRBV4-1 with TRBJ1-4, with D possibly matching TRBD1 (5 bases). The germline V and J ends were trimmed by 3 bases and 11 bases, with 10 bases remaining between them. The CDR3 has 12 amino acids. Germline CDR1 reads MGHRA; CDR2 reads YSYEKL. CDR3 in DNA: TGCGCCAGCAGCCAGACGACAGTGAAACTGTTTTTT. Its translation: CASSQTTVKLFF.

The rearrangement joins TRBV15 to TRBJ2-5; D may be TRBD1 (5 bases). The J call may be incorrect, as the DNA end agrees better with TRBJ2-7. Germline V gives CDR1 LNHNV, CDR2 YYDKDF (reference sequence). The CDR3 is made up of 15 amino acids. In DNA, the CDR3 is TGTGCCACCAGCAGAGATGTGGCAGGGCGGAACGAGCAGTACTTC. Protein product: CATSRDVAGRNEQYF.

Only one count was recorded for this clone. The chain combines TRBV11-2 with TRBJ1-1, with D possibly matching TRBD1 (5 bases). Germline V gives CDR1 SGHAT, CDR2 FQNNGV. The CDR3 runs to 14 residues. The V end lost 7 bases, the J end lost 0 bases, and 12 bases lay between the germline ends. The DNA of the CDR3 is TGTGCCAGCACAGGGTTGGGGATGAACACTGAAGCTTTCTTT. It is translated as CASTGLGMNTEAFF.

The J gene is TRBJ2-2, the V gene TRBV29-1; D perhaps matches TRBD2 (6 bases). The CDR3 sequence is 14 residues long. The V end was cut by 6 bases, the J end by 9 bases, with 20 bases between. Germline loops: CDR1 SQVTM, CDR2 ANQGSEA. The CDR3 sequence: CSVGRAGNARELFF. CDR3 sequence (DNA): TGCAGCGTAGGAAGGGCGGGGAATGCCCGGGAGCTGTTTTTT.

The chain carries TRBV2 and TRBJ2-5; D possibly corresponds to TRBD2 (5 bases). V dropped 6 bases and J dropped 5 bases, with 10 bases sitting between them. Germline V gene sequence: CDR1 SNHLY, CDR2 FYNNEI. CDR3 length: 12 amino acids. As DNA, the CDR3 is TGTGCCAGCAGAACAACGGGGGAGACCCAGTACTTC. Its translation: CASRTTGETQYF.

CDR3 nucleotide sequence: TGTGCCAGCTCACAGCAAGAGACCCAGTACTTC. This codes for CASSQQETQYF. V usage is TRBV18 and J usage is TRBJ2-5; D uncertain. The germline gives CDR1 KGHSH, CDR2 LQKENI. There are 11 residues in the CDR3. The V end lost 4 bases, the J end lost 2 bases, and 2 bases lay between the germline ends.

This clone was detected once. The chain combines TRBV7-2 with TRBJ1-5; D perhaps matches TRBD1 (5 bases). This CDR3 is built from 15 residues. Per germline, CDR1 SGHTA and CDR2 FQGNSA. V was clipped by 1 base and J by 2 bases, with 9 bases between them. The CDR3 protein is CASSLDRGGNQPQHF. CDR3 nucleotide sequence: TGTGCCAGCAGCTTAGACCGGGGCGGCAATCAGCCCCAGCATTTT.